These 13 T cell receptor beta chains were all obtained from the same sample, sequenced in a study of Ad26.COV2.S vaccination and SARS-CoV-2 variants. This sample's treatment: some 20 received Ad26.COV2.S at low or high dose, single or two shots; about 5 received placebo; per-sample allocation not given. Collection of samples fell on day 63 after the first vaccine or placebo injection. The table came from immunoSEQ multiplex PCR; TCRdb's copy has only in-frame clones and leaves some out. The data contain around 250,000 clones, more than 75% of them seen just once; the ten biggest clones take up around 3%. This specimen consisted of peripheral blood, obtained in a trial of Ad26.COV2.S vaccine versus placebo. Receptors were obtained from a person between 18 and 60 years old who received the Ad26.COV2.S COVID-19 vaccine or a placebo.

The J gene is TRBJ2-5, the V gene TRBV19, with 8 nucleotides matching TRBD2. V lost 4 bases to trimming and J lost 3 bases; unmatched junction nucleotides: 4. This CDR3 contains 14 residues. Germline V lookup: CDR1 LNHDA, CDR2 SQIVND (reference sequence). The CDR3 sequence is CASSTLAGKETQYF. The CDR3 DNA follows: TGTGCCAGTAGTACCTTAGCGGGAAAAGAGACCCAGTACTTC. Using reference TRBV19 and TRBJ2-5 for the parts outside the CDR3, the full variable domain is DGGITQSPKYLFRKEGQNVTLSCEQNLNHDAMYWYRQDPGQGLRLIYYSQIVNDFQKGDIAEGYSVSREKKESFPLTVTSAQKNPTAFYLCASSTLAGKETQYFGPGTRLLVL.

The rearrangement links TRBV4-2 to TRBJ2-3; 10 bases fit TRBD2. This CDR3 is built from 16 residues. The V gene end was trimmed by 3 bases and the J gene end by 2 bases; junction bases not matched to a gene: 5. Germline loops: CDR1 LGHNA, CDR2 YNFKEQ. CDR3 nucleotides: TGTGCCAGCAGCCAGGGGGGACTAGCGACCACAGATACGCAGTATTTT. Amino acids: CASSQGGLATTDTQYF.

The gene calls are TRBV2 and TRBJ2-5; possible D gene TRBD2, 7 bases. V was pared by 7 bases and J by 1 base, with 16 bases between. CDR1 and CDR2 (germline): SNHLY, FYNNEI. The CDR3 covers 15 residues. The CDR3 here is CASKGGRGSQETQYF. In DNA, the CDR3 is TGTGCCAGCAAAGGGGGGAGGGGATCCCAAGAGACCCAGTACTTC.

The rearrangement links TRBV28 to TRBJ2-3; TRBD2 agrees at 8 bases. Germline CDR1 and CDR2: MDHEN and SYDVKM. Unmatched junction bases numbered 7, after V lost 6 bases and J lost 8 bases. This CDR3 is 13 amino acids long. In DNA, the CDR3 is TGTGCCAGCAGACTCGGACTAGCTGGTACGCAGTATTTT. This codes for CASRLGLAGTQYF. Full variable domain (missing parts from reference TRBV28 and TRBJ2-3): DVKVTQSSRYLVKRTGEKVFLECVQDMDHENMFWYRQDPGLGLRLIYFSYDVKMKEKGDIPEGYSVSREKKERFSLILESASTNQTSMYLCASRLGLAGTQYFGPGTRLTVL.

This clone was seen a single time. The chain joins TRBV28 to TRBJ1-2, with D tentatively TRBD1 (6 bases). Trimming shortened V by 4 bases and J by 2 bases, and 11 bases separated the two germline ends. The CDR3 spans 14 residues. The germline CDR1 and CDR2 sequences are MDHEN and SYDVKM. The CDR3 coding sequence is TGTGCCAGCAGTTCCCCGACAGGCAACTATGGCTACACCTTC. Amino acid sequence: CASSSPTGNYGYTF.

The chain is built from TRBV10-2 and TRBJ1-2; 8 bases are a match to TRBD1. This CDR3 contains 14 residues. CDR1 is WSHSY and CDR2 is SAAADI in the germline V gene. V shed 0 bases, J shed 6 bases, and the junction held 3 bases outside the gene matches. The CDR3 nucleotides are TGCGCCAGCAGTGAGTCGGGCAGGGGGCATGGCTACACCTTC. Translated: CASSESGRGHGYTF.

This clone was seen only a few times. V is TRBV5-4 and J is TRBJ2-7; TRBD1 agrees at 9 bases. Losses at the gene ends were 4 bases for V and 3 bases for J; bases not matched to a gene: 2. The CDR3 covers 13 residues. CDR1 and CDR2 (germline): SGHNT, YYREEE (reference sequence). CDR3 bases: TGTGCCAGCAGCCGGACAGGGGTCTACGAGCAGTACTTC. It translates to CASSRTGVYEQYF.

The V gene is TRBV24-1, the J gene TRBJ2-2; TRBD2 matches 8 bases. The V gene end was trimmed by 8 bases and the J gene end by 1 base; junction bases not matched to a gene: 5. This CDR3 is 15 amino acids long. CDR1 and CDR2 (germline): KGHDR, SFDVKD. The CDR3: CATKGLAMNTGELFF. The CDR3 bases are TGTGCCACCAAAGGACTAGCCATGAACACCGGGGAGCTGTTTTTT.

The chain has TRBV5-1 and TRBJ2-6, with TRBD1 matching over 7 bases. The junction had 6 bases not matched to a gene; V was cut back by 3 bases and J by 0 bases. Per the germline V gene, CDR1 is SGHRS and CDR2 is YFSETQ. CDR3 length equals 17 residues. The CDR3 DNA follows: TGCGCCAGCAGCTCGGGACAGTATAGCTCTGGGGCCAACGTCCTGACTTTC. Translation: CASSSGQYSSGANVLTF. Supplemented by reference TRBV5-1 and TRBJ2-6, the full variable domain reads KAGVTQTPRYLIKTRGQQVTLSCSPISGHRSVSWYQQTPGQGLQFLFEYFSETQRNKGNFPGRFSGRQFSNSRSEMNVSTLELGDSALYLCASSSGQYSSGANVLTFGAGSRLTVL.

The chain joins TRBV29-1 to TRBJ2-1, with D tentatively TRBD2 (6 bases). Germline CDR1 SQVTM, CDR2 ANQGSEA. The CDR3 spans 16 residues. V dropped 6 bases and J dropped 0 bases, with 18 bases sitting between them. The CDR3 DNA reads TGCAGCGTCCCCCCGCCTGGGAGGATCTCCTACAATGAGCAGTTCTTC. Translation gives CSVPPPGRISYNEQFF.

V is TRBV15 and J is TRBJ2-7; the D gene is possibly TRBD1 (5 bases). The CDR3 totals 15 residues. Germline CDR1 LNHNV, CDR2 YYDKDF (reference sequence). V was pared by 3 bases and J by 3 bases, with 15 bases between. For the CDR3, the DNA is TGTGCCACCAGCAGTTCCGCGGCAGGGTTCTACGAGCAGTACTTC. It yields the protein CATSSSAAGFYEQYF.

V usage is TRBV18 and J usage is TRBJ1-4; the D gene is possibly TRBD1 (6 bases). With 5 bases removed from V and 0 bases from J, the gap between germline ends came to 7 bases. The germline V gene has CDR1 KGHSH and CDR2 LQKENI. The CDR3 covers 14 residues. In DNA form, the CDR3 reads TGTGCCAGCTCAGCAGGGGCAACTAATGAAAAACTGTTTTTT. Its translation: CASSAGATNEKLFF. Together with reference TRBV18 and TRBJ1-4, the CDR3 gives the full variable domain: NAGVMQNPRHLVRRRGQEARLRCSPMKGHSHVYWYRQLPEEGLKFMVYLQKENIIDESGMPKERFSAEFPKEGPSILRIQQVVRGDSAAYFCASSAGATNEKLFFGSGTQLSVL.

The rearrangement uses TRBV9 and TRBJ2-3, with TRBD2 identical over 9 bases. CDR1 SGDLS and CDR2 YYNGEE come from the germline V gene. CDR3 length: 16 residues. V was pared by 0 bases and J by 3 bases, with 5 bases of the junction left unmatched. The CDR3 protein is CASSVGLAGTTDTQYF. The DNA for the CDR3 is TGTGCCAGCAGCGTAGGGCTAGCGGGGACAACAGATACGCAGTATTTT.